This section outlines one T cell receptor (beta chain) sequence together with its context. Its antigen is not yet known. No clone much larger than this one lies a single base away; base qualities are absent. The sample belongs to a study of beta chain features in type 1 diabetes (dated by TCRdb to between 2017 and 2018). Turning to the overall study: Mean age, gender distribution, total cell number and subset yield were not different between patients and healthy donors. In the study, recently diagnosed type 1 diabetes patients and matched healthy donors were compared on the TCRB repertoires of their sorted circulating CD4+ T cell subsets. Regulatory and stem cell-like memory subsets were obtained from only 8 patients and roughly eight healthy donors, while naive and central memory subsets were obtained from all 30 or so donors. A total of just under 110,000,000 sorted cells were examined across all samples, and RNA yield correlated strongly with the number of cells per subset. Overall results and qualifications from the work: A moderate but significant shortening of TCRB CDR3 length was observed in type 1 diabetes patients in all four CD4+ subsets. Shorter templates might have been favored by PCR, but patient and control samples were amplified and corrected together, so both groups would have been affected equally by any skew. Fewer insertions and more nucleotide deletions at VDJ recombination sites were observed in patients with type 1 diabetes, implying thymic rearrangement abnormalities. Because cDNA rather than genomic DNA was sequenced, highly expressing activated cells could have been over-represented, although no difference in activation and CD3 levels was found between groups. Only small numbers of individuals were included in the HLA sub-analyses, which left unresolved whether HLA type had any influence on TCRB rearrangement. Naive, central memory and regulatory TCRB repertoires appeared more similar among patients than among healthy donors.

The High Capacity cDNA Reverse Transcription Kit was used to reverse transcribe all of the isolated RNA, meaning that expressed TCRB transcripts were what got sequenced. Deep immunoSEQ sequencing was applied to naive, central memory and regulatory T cell samples, giving an average of about 3.8 million total reads per sample. Sorted cells were lysed in RLT buffer, and RNA was extracted using DNase-treated RNeasy Micro or Mini kits according to cell number. To prevent cross-contamination, each cell subset was processed individually, whereas patient and healthy donor samples were processed jointly. Using the immunoSEQ multiplex PCR, TCRB sequences were amplified from cDNA into 87-bp fragments spanning the CDR3 region. Sequencing of the amplicons was done on the Illumina HiSeq platform. The authors processed their data as follows. Synthetic template baselines were used to correct PCR bias computationally, reads within Hamming distance 2 were collapsed, and singletons that could not be merged were discarded. Reads were aligned against IMGT to assign V, D and J genes, CDR3 length and insertions or deletions at six rearrangement sites. Within each subset, clonotype counts were normalized to the number of sorted cells before true diversity and Gini coefficients were calculated with the tcR R package. Repertoire sharing was quantified using the overlap coefficient calculated on TCRB nucleotide sequences. The table comes from immuneACCESS by way of TCRdb, which keeps in-frame sequences with V and J called. Part of the clones is missing from these tables; in studies checked, under half for an unresolved V gene and the rest for unknown reasons. The D gene and trimming were derived from the DNA, and the V and J assignments and clone size from that table. This sample holds more than 95,000 clones; 17% were observed only once. The ten most abundant clones make up 2.6% of the sample.

From each donor, a single peripheral blood sample of around 120 mL on average was drawn into heparinised tubes. A BD FACSAria II and a panel including CD45RO, CCR7, CD25, CD127, CD95 and CD27 were used to sort naive, central memory, regulatory and stem cell-like memory CD4+ T cells. A purity above 95% was achieved for all sorted populations. PBMCs were separated immediately by Lymphoprep density gradient centrifugation and were stained directly, without being cultured. Samples were stained and sorted in pairs, with one healthy donor and one patient per experiment, so that batch effects were minimized. Via the germline V gene, CDR1 is ENHRY and CDR2 SYGVKD. The CDR3 runs 18 amino acids, cysteine and phenylalanine included. Kept here is only the CDR3 DNA, which spans 54 bases and is read in frame from base 1. V is cut by 0 bases and J by 6 bases, and the space between the germline ends is 24 bases.

The V and J genes are TRBV10-3 and TRBJ2-7; the D gene is perhaps TRBD1, on 6 matching bases. This clonotype originated in a man between 18 and 35 years old with type 1 diabetes. Sequencing input: central memory CD4+ T cells from blood. The nucleotides are TGTGCCATCAGTGAGTCGACTCAGGGGCAGGGCCAAGGGTCCGAGCAGTACTTC. Its protein is CAISESTQGQGQGSEQYF.